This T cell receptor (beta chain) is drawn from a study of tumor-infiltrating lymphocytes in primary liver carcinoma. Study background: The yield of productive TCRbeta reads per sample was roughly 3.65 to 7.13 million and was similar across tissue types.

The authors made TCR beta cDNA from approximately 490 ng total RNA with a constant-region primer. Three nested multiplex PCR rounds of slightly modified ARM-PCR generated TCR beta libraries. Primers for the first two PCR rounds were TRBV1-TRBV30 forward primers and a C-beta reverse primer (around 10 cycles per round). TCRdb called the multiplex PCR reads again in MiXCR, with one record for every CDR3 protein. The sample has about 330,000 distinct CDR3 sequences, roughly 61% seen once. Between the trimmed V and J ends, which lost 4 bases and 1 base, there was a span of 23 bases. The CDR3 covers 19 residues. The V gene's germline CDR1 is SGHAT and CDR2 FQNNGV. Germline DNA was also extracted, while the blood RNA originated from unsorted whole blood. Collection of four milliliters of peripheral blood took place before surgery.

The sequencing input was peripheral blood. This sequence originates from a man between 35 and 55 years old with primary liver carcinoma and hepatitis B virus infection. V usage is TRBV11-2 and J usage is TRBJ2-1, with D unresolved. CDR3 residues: CASSYHVAGKPISYNEQFF. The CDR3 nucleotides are TGTGCCAGCAGCTACCACGTCGCAGGCAAGCCTATATCCTACAATGAGCAGTTCTTC.